This is a list of T cell receptor beta chains from one sample in a study of metastatic and nonmetastatic thyroid tumors. TCRdb re-called the PCR reads with MiXCR. The sample includes thousands of clones, around 31% seen only once; the top ten take around 38%. The sequencing input was adjacent normal tissue. These receptors were obtained from a male donor with papillary thyroid cancer or a benign thyroid nodule (not recorded which). Some clones in this sample may be carry-over from other donors' samples. Each CDR3 is given with its conserved first and last residue. D genes are given only for firm matches. Only some rows state a clone size, as once, few, many or a class for expanded clones.

size,J,D,V,CDR3,DNA
.,TRBJ2-5,.,TRBV29-1,CSVGGAPLGETQYF,TGCAGCGTTGGGGGGGCCCCCCTTGGAGAGACCCAGTACTTC
few,TRBJ2-1,.,TRBV20-1,CSARGDEYNEQFF,TGCAGTGCTAGGGGGGACGAGTACAATGAGCAGTTCTTC
.,TRBJ2-1,.,TRBV10-3,CAISWDTHSYNEQFF,TGTGCCATCAGCTGGGACACACATTCCTACAATGAGCAGTTCTTC
.,TRBJ2-3,TRBD1,TRBV2,CASRNRGSTDTQYF,TGTGCCAGCAGAAACAGGGGAAGCACAGATACGCAGTATTTT
.,TRBJ2-7,.,TRBV7-8,CASSLVYGAYEQYF,TGTGCCAGCAGCTTAGTATACGGCGCTTACGAGCAGTACTTC
once,TRBJ2-3,.,TRBV19,CASSMDSSGWSDTQYF,TGTGCCAGTAGTATGGACTCATCGGGGTGGTCAGATACGCAGTATTTT
few,TRBJ1-2,.,TRBV9,CASSTPGRGYTF,TGTGCCAGCAGCACACCCGGCAGGGGCTACACCTTC
once,TRBJ1-2,.,TRBV4-3,CASSQALGSYGYTF,TGCGCCAGCAGCCAAGCATTAGGGAGCTATGGCTACACCTTC
few,TRBJ2-1,TRBD2,TRBV28,CASSPPGLAGNEQFF,TGTGCCAGCAGTCCACCGGGACTAGCGGGCAATGAGCAGTTCTTC
.,TRBJ1-3,TRBD1,TRBV28,CASSKDRLRTIYF,TGTGCCAGCAGCAAGGACAGGCTTCGGACCATATATTTT
.,TRBJ2-1,TRBD1,TRBV11-2,CASSGGGRGHYNEQFF,TGTGCCAGCAGCGGTGGGGGCAGGGGGCATTACAATGAGCAGTTCTTC
.,TRBJ2-1,.,TRBV20-1,CSASLDSGPGGYNEQFF,TGCAGTGCTAGTCTGGACAGCGGCCCGGGGGGCTACAATGAGCAGTTCTTC
.,TRBJ2-7,.,TRBV9,CASSVGAGAEQYF,TGTGCCAGCAGCGTAGGGGCAGGGGCTGAGCAGTACTTC
.,TRBJ2-3,TRBD1,TRBV6-2/TRBV6-3,CASSYSPGQGGDTQYF,TGTGCCAGCAGTTACTCGCCGGGACAGGGCGGAGATACGCAGTATTTT
.,TRBJ2-7,.,TRBV9,CASSHLSDGNYEQYF,TGTGCCAGCAGCCACCTTTCGGACGGGAACTACGAGCAGTACTTC
.,TRBJ2-2,.,TRBV6-1,CASSDPSTGELFF,TGTGCCAGCAGTGACCCTAGCACCGGGGAGCTGTTTTTT
.,TRBJ2-1,TRBD2,TRBV5-1,CASSSALAGGSYNEQFF,TGCGCCAGCAGTTCCGCACTAGCGGGTGGGTCCTACAATGAGCAGTTCTTC
.,TRBJ2-3,TRBD2,TRBV7-2,CASSFSRTSGRGGTDTQYF,TGTGCCAGCAGCTTTTCCCGGACTAGCGGGAGGGGGGGCACAGATACGCAGTATTTT
.,TRBJ2-2,.,TRBV10-3,CAISPLSGSNTGELFF,TGTGCCATCAGCCCTCTTAGCGGATCGAACACCGGGGAGCTGTTTTTT
.,TRBJ1-1,.,TRBV6-5,CASSYHRRAFF,TGTGCCAGCAGTTACCACAGGAGGGCTTTCTTT
once,TRBJ2-3,.,TRBV20-1,CSANHPGHSSTDTQYF,TGCAGTGCAAACCACCCGGGACACTCTAGCACAGATACGCAGTATTTT
.,TRBJ1-5,.,TRBV20-1,CSAREGGSGNQPQHF,TGCAGTGCTAGAGAAGGGGGTTCGGGCAATCAGCCCCAGCATTTT
.,TRBJ1-3,.,TRBV11-2,CASSHEPGNTIYF,TGTGCCAGCAGCCATGAGCCTGGAAACACCATATATTTT
.,TRBJ2-2,.,TRBV28,CASGQDTLETGELLF,TGTGCCAGCGGCCAGGATACCCTAGAGACCGGGGAGCTGTTATTT
.,TRBJ2-1,.,TRBV13,CASSPRGDHSYNEQFF,TGTGCCAGCAGCCCTCGCGGAGACCACTCCTACAATGAGCAGTTCTTC
.,TRBJ2-2,TRBD1,TRBV6-1,CASMGQGDTGELFF,TGTGCCAGCATGGGACAGGGTGACACCGGGGAGCTGTTTTTT
few,TRBJ2-3,TRBD2,TRBV19,CASSITSVHTDTQYF,TGTGCCAGTAGTATCACTAGCGTTCATACAGATACGCAGTATTTT
few,TRBJ2-2,.,TRBV19,CASGNTGELFF,TGTGCCAGTGGGAACACCGGGGAGCTGTTTTTT
.,TRBJ2-3,TRBD2,TRBV7-2,CASSLQREGSSTDTQYF,TGTGCCAGCAGCCTTCAGCGGGAGGGCTCTTCGACAGATACGCAGTATTTT
.,TRBJ1-2,.,TRBV6-1,CATIPGQGRTGYTF,TGTGCCACCATCCCGGGACAAGGACGGACGGGCTACACCTTC
.,TRBJ1-2,TRBD1,TRBV12-3/TRBV12-4,CASITTGRAGFYGYTF,TGTGCCAGCATTACGACAGGGCGCGCTGGATTCTATGGCTACACCTTC
.,TRBJ1-5,.,TRBV20-1,CSARDGAGNQPQHF,TGCAGTGCTAGAGATGGGGCCGGCAATCAGCCCCAGCATTTT
few,TRBJ1-1,.,TRBV6-1,CASGTANTEAFF,TGTGCCAGCGGGACCGCGAACACTGAAGCTTTCTTT
.,TRBJ1-2,.,TRBV15,CATSRAQDLAGYTF,TGTGCAACCAGCAGGGCCCAGGACCTGGCGGGCTACACCTTC
few,TRBJ2-1,TRBD2,TRBV12-3/TRBV12-4,CASSLGTSGRIVEQFF,TGTGCCAGCAGTTTAGGGACTAGCGGGAGAATAGTTGAGCAGTTCTTC
.,TRBJ1-1,TRBD1,TRBV20-1,CSARVPTGGTEAFF,TGCAGTGCTAGAGTCCCGACAGGGGGAACTGAAGCTTTCTTT
.,TRBJ1-5,.,TRBV6-5,CASSYSEGGCNQLQHF,TGTGCCAGCAGTTACTCGGAGGGGGGATGCAATCAGCTCCAGCATTTT
.,TRBJ1-2,.,TRBV20-1,CSAIDGILKYGYTF,TGCAGTGCTATTGACGGGATCCTCAAGTATGGCTACACCTTC
large,TRBJ2-1,TRBD2,TRBV6-1,CASSRLAGGPGDEQFF,TGTGCCAGCAGCCGACTAGCGGGGGGGCCCGGCGATGAGCAGTTCTTC
few,TRBJ2-2,.,TRBV24-1,CATSWGRGTGELFF,TGTGCCACCAGCTGGGGACGCGGCACCGGGGAGCTGTTTTTT
once,TRBJ1-5,.,TRBV20-1,CSAIGHSNQPQHF,TGCAGTGCTATAGGGCACAGCAATCAGCCCCAGCATTTT
.,TRBJ2-2,.,TRBV30,CAWSVRQGRAGELFF,TGTGCCTGGAGTGTAAGGCAGGGAAGGGCCGGGGAGCTGTTTTTT
.,TRBJ2-5,.,TRBV28,CARAISQETQYF,TGTGCCAGGGCTATTAGCCAAGAGACCCAGTACTTC
.,TRBJ2-7,TRBD1,TRBV27,CASSVGQGLQYEQYF,TGTGCCAGCAGTGTGGGACAGGGATTACAGTACGAGCAGTACTTC
.,TRBJ2-2,TRBD2,TRBV12-3/TRBV12-4,CASKLAGGDTGELFF,TGTGCCAGCAAGTTAGCGGGGGGCGACACCGGGGAGCTGTTTTTT
.,TRBJ2-7,.,TRBV10-3,CAISGGPWDEQYF,TGTGCCATCAGTGGGGGGCCCTGGGACGAGCAGTACTTC
few,TRBJ2-6,.,TRBV6-1,CASSRTPGANVLTF,TGTGCCAGCAGCAGGACCCCTGGGGCCAACGTCCTGACTTTC
.,TRBJ1-6,TRBD1,TRBV5-8,CASSSNGTGGGSPLHF,TGTGCCAGCAGCTCTAATGGGACAGGGGGCGGATCACCCCTCCACTTT
large,TRBJ2-3,.,TRBV2,CASSETADGDTQYF,TGTGCCAGCAGTGAAACGGCGGATGGAGATACGCAGTATTTT
few,TRBJ1-1,.,TRBV6-1,CASSLRLVEAFF,TGTGCCAGCAGCCTCCGTTTGGTTGAAGCTTTCTTT
.,TRBJ2-1,.,TRBV7-2,CASSLAYGDSGWGNEQFF,TGTGCCAGCAGCTTAGCCTACGGGGACTCCGGGTGGGGCAATGAGCAGTTCTTC